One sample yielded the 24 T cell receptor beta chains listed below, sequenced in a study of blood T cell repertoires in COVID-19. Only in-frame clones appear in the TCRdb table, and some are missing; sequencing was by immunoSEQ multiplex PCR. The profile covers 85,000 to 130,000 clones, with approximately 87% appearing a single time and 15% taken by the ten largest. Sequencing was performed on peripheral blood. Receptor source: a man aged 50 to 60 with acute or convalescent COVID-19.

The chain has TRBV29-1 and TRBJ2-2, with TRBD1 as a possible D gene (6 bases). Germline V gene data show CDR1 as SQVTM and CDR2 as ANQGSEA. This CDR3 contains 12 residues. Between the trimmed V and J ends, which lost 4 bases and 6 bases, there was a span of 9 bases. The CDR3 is CSVARGAGELFF. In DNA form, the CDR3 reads TGCAGCGTTGCCAGGGGAGCCGGGGAGCTGTTTTTT.

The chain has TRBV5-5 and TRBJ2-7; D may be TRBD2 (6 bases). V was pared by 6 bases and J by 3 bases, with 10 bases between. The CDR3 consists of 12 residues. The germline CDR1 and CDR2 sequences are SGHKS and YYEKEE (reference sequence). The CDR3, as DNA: TGTGCCAGCACGGAGGGGTTCTACGAGCAGTACTTC. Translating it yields CASTEGFYEQYF. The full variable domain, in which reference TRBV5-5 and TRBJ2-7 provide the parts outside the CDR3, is DAGVTQSPTHLIKTRGQQVTLRCSPISGHKSVSWYQQVLGQGPQFIFQYYEKEERGRGNFPDRFSARQFPNYSSELNVNALLLGDSALYLCASTEGFYEQYFGPGTRLTVT.

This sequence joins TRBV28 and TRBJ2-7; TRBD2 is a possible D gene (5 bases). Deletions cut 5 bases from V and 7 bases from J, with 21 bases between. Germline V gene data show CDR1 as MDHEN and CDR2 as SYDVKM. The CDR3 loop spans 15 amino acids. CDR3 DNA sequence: TGTGCCAGCAGTCCTCTGCCGGGATCCCTTAGGGAGCAGTACTTC. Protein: CASSPLPGSLREQYF.

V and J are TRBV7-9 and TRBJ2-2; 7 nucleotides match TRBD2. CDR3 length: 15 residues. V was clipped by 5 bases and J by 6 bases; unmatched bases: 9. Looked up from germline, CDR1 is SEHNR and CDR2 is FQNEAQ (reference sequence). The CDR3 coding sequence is TGTGCCAGCAGCCCCTGGCGGGAGAGGGCCGGGGAGCTGTTTTTT. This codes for CASSPWRERAGELFF.

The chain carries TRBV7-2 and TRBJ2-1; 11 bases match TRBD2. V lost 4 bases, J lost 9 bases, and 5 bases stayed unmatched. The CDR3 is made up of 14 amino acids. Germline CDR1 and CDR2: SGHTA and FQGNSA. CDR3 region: CASSWGLAAAEQFF. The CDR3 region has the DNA TGTGCCAGCAGCTGGGGACTAGCGGCGGCTGAGCAGTTCTTC.

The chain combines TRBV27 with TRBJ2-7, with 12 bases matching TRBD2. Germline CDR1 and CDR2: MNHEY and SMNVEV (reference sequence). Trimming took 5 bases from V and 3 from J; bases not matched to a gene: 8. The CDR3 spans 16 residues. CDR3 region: CASSPLLLAGGYEQYF. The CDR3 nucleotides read TGTGCCAGCAGTCCCCTCTTACTAGCGGGAGGCTACGAGCAGTACTTC.

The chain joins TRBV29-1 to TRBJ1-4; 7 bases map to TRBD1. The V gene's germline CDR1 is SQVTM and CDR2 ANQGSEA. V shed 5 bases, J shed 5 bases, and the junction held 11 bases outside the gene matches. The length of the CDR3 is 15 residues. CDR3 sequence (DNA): TGCAGCGTTACGATGCCAGGGGGATTAAATGAAAAACTGTTTTTT. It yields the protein CSVTMPGGLNEKLFF.

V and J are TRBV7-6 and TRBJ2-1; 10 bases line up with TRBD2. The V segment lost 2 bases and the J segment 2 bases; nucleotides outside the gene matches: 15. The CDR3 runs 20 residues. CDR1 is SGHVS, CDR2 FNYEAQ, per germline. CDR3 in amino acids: CASSLFRHAPGTSAYNEQFF. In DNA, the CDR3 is TGTGCCAGCAGCTTATTCCGTCACGCCCCCGGGACTAGCGCCTACAATGAGCAGTTCTTC.

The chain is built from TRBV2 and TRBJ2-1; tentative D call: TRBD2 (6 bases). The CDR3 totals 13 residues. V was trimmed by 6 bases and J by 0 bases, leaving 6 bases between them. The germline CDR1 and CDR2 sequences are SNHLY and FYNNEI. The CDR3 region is CASRTSSYNEQFF. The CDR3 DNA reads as TGTGCCAGCAGGACTAGCTCCTACAATGAGCAGTTCTTC.

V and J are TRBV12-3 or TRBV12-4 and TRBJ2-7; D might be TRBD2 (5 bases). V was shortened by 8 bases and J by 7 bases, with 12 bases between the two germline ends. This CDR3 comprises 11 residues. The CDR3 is CASGPRGEQYF. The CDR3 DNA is TGTGCCAGCGGGCCCCGAGGGGAGCAGTACTTC.

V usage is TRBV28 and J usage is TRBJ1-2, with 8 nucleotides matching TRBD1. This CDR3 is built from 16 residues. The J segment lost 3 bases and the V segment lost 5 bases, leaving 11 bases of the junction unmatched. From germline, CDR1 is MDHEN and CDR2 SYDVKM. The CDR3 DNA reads TGTGCCAGCAGTCCCGCCGGGACAGGATGGGACTATGGCTACACCTTC. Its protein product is CASSPAGTGWDYGYTF.

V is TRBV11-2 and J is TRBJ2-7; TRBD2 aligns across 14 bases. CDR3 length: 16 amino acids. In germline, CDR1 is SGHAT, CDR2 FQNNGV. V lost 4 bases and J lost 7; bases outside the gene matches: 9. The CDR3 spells CASSWGLAGALGEQYF. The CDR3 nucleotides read TGTGCCAGCAGCTGGGGACTAGCGGGAGCCCTAGGGGAGCAGTACTTC.

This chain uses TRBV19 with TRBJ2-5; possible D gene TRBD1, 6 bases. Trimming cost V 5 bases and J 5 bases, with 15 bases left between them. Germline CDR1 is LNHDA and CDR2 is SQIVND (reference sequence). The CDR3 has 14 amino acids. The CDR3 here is CASSSRTARETQYF. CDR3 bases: TGTGCCAGTAGTTCACGGACAGCCCGGGAGACCCAGTACTTC.

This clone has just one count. The CDR3 nucleotides are TGTGCCAGCAGCTTAGCCGGGACACCCTCCTACGAGCAGTACTTC. It specifies CASSLAGTPSYEQYF. The V and J genes are TRBV11-2 and TRBJ2-7, with D perhaps matching TRBD1 (6 bases). Trimming pared 1 base from V and 0 bases from J, leaving 10 bases between. The CDR3 contains 15 residues. The germline V gene has CDR1 SGHAT and CDR2 FQNNGV.

CDR3 nucleotide sequence: TGTGCCAGCAGTGAAACTAGCGGGGGCACAGATACGCAGTATTTT. It translates to CASSETSGGTDTQYF. V and J are TRBV6-4 and TRBJ2-3; 10 bases line up with TRBD2. Germline V gene lookup returns CDR1 MRHNA and CDR2 SNTAGT. The CDR3 sequence is 15 residues long. V lost 3 bases and J lost 1; bases outside the gene matches: 1.

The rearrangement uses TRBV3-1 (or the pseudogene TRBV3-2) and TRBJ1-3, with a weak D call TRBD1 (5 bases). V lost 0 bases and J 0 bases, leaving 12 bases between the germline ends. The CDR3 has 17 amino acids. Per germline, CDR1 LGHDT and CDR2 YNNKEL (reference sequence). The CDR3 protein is CASSQESTGSSGNTIYF. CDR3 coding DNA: TGTGCCAGCAGCCAAGAAAGTACAGGTAGCTCTGGAAACACCATATATTTT.

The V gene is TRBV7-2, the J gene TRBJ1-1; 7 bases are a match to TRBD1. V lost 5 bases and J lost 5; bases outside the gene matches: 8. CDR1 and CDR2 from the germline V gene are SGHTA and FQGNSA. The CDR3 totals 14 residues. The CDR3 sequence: CASSGQGEGTEAFF. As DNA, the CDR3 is TGTGCCAGCAGCGGGCAGGGGGAAGGAACTGAAGCTTTCTTT.

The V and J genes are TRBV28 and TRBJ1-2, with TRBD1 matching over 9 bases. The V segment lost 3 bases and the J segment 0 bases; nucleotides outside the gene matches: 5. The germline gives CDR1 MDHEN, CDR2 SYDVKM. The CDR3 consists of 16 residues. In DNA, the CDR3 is TGTGCCAGCAGTTTGGAGACAGGGGGTGCTAACTATGGCTACACCTTC. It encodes CASSLETGGANYGYTF.

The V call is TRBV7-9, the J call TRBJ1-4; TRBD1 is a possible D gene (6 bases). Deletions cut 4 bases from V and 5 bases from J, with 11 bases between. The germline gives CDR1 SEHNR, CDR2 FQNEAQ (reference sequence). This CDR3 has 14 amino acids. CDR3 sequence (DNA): TGTGCCAGCAGCTCGACAAGGGGGAATGAAAAACTGTTTTTT. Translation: CASSSTRGNEKLFF.

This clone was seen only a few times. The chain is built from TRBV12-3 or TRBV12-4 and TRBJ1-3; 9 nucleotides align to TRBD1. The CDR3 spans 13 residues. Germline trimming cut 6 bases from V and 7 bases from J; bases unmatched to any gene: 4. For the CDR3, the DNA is TGTGCCAGCAGAAGGACAGGGGCCAACACCATATATTTT. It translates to CASRRTGANTIYF.

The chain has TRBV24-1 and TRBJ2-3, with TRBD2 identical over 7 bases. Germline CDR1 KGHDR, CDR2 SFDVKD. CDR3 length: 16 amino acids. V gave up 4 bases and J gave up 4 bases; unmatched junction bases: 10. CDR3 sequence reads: CATSDPGEAGPDTQYF. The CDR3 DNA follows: TGTGCCACCAGTGACCCGGGGGAAGCGGGACCAGATACGCAGTATTTT.

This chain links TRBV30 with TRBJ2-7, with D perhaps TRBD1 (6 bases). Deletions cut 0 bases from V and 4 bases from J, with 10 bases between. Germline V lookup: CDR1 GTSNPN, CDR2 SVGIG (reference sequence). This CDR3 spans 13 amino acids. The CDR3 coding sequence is TGTGCCTGGAGTGTACTACAGGGTTACGAGCAGTACTTC. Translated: CAWSVLQGYEQYF.

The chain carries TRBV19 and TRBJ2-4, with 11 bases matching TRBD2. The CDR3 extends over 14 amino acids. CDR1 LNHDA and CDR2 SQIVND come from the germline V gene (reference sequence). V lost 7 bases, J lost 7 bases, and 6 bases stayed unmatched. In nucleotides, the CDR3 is TGTGCCAGTACCACTAGCGGGAGAGGGAACATTCAGTACTTC. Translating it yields CASTTSGRGNIQYF.

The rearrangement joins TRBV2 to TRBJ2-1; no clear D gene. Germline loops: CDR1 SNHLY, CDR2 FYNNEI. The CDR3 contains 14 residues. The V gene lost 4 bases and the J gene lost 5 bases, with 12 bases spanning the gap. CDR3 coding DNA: TGTGCCAGCAGTGCTACAATGCGGAACAATGAGCAGTTCTTC. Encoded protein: CASSATMRNNEQFF.